Listed below are T cell receptor beta chains from one sample, sequenced in a study of blood T cells in healthy people across ages. TCRdb called the 5' RACE reads again in MiXCR, with one record for every CDR3 protein. The profile shows 750,000 to 950,000 distinct CDR3 sequences, less than 70% of them singletons. The specimen was blood. The receptors were sampled from a man older than 75 in good health. Each CDR3 is given with its conserved first and last residue. Fields, in order: clone size, V gene, D gene, J gene, CDR3 DNA, CDR3 protein. A D gene is named only where the DNA matches it firmly. The listing skips clone size in some rows; elsewhere it reads once, few, many or a size class.

clone size: -
V gene: TRBV2
D gene: -
J gene: TRBJ2-6
CDR3 DNA: TGTGCCAGCAGAAAATCGGGACCTTTCTCTGGGGCCAACGTCCTGACTTTC
CDR3 protein: CASRKSGPFSGANVLTF

clone size: -
V gene: TRBV5-1
D gene: -
J gene: TRBJ2-1
CDR3 DNA: TGCGCCAGCAGCTTGGAGGCCCCCAATGAGCAGTTCTTC
CDR3 protein: CASSLEAPNEQFF

clone size: -
V gene: TRBV7-2
D gene: -
J gene: TRBJ2-7
CDR3 DNA: TGTGCCAGCAGCTTAAACCCCAGTACCTACGAGCAGTACTTC
CDR3 protein: CASSLNPSTYEQYF

clone size: few
V gene: TRBV4-1
D gene: -
J gene: TRBJ2-1
CDR3 DNA: TGCGCCAGCTCTGAATTTCGGGCTAGTGGGGCGGGTGAGCAGTTCTTC
CDR3 protein: CASSEFRASGAGEQFF

clone size: -
V gene: TRBV7-2
D gene: -
J gene: TRBJ1-4
CDR3 DNA: TGTGCCAGCAGGCGAACAGGGTCCACTAATGAAAAACTGTTTTTT
CDR3 protein: CASRRTGSTNEKLFF

clone size: once
V gene: TRBV3-1
D gene: -
J gene: TRBJ2-4
CDR3 DNA: TGTGCCAGCAGCCAAGAAACAATCCCAGTGAAGAACATTCAGTACTTC
CDR3 protein: CASSQETIPVKNIQYF

clone size: -
V gene: TRBV6-5
D gene: TRBD1
J gene: TRBJ1-4
CDR3 DNA: TGTGCCAGCGGCCCGGGACAGGGGTTGGGAAAACTGTTTTTT
CDR3 protein: CASGPGQGLGKLFF

clone size: few
V gene: TRBV6-5
D gene: -
J gene: TRBJ2-6
CDR3 DNA: TGTGCCAGCAGTAACCTAGACTCTGGGGCCAACGTCCTGACTTTC
CDR3 protein: CASSNLDSGANVLTF

clone size: -
V gene: TRBV10-3
D gene: -
J gene: TRBJ2-4
CDR3 DNA: TGTGCCATCAGTGAGTCGGGTTACTCCAAAAACATTCAGTACTTC
CDR3 protein: CAISESGYSKNIQYF

clone size: -
V gene: TRBV28
D gene: -
J gene: TRBJ2-3
CDR3 DNA: TGTGCCAGCAGTCCGCCGAGGGGGGAGAACAGATACGCGTATTTT
CDR3 protein: CASSPPRGENRYAYF

clone size: -
V gene: TRBV6-6
D gene: -
J gene: TRBJ2-1
CDR3 DNA: TGTGCCAGCAGTTACTTCGATGAGCAGTTCTTC
CDR3 protein: CASSYFDEQFF

clone size: -
V gene: TRBV29-1
D gene: -
J gene: TRBJ2-7
CDR3 DNA: TGCAGCGTTGAAGTGGGGGGGCTCTACGAGCAGTACTTC
CDR3 protein: CSVEVGGLYEQYF

clone size: -
V gene: TRBV5-1
D gene: TRBD1
J gene: TRBJ2-1
CDR3 DNA: TGCGCCAGCAGCCCCCCCGGGACAGGGGCCTACAATGAGCAGTTCTTC
CDR3 protein: CASSPPGTGAYNEQFF

clone size: few
V gene: TRBV5-1
D gene: TRBD2
J gene: TRBJ2-1
CDR3 DNA: TGCGCCAGCAGCTTGGCCCTAGCGGGAACTCAAGAGCAGTTCTTC
CDR3 protein: CASSLALAGTQEQFF

clone size: few
V gene: TRBV5-6
D gene: -
J gene: TRBJ2-1
CDR3 DNA: TGTGCCAGCAGCTTATCCGTGACTGTTAATGAGCAGTTCTTC
CDR3 protein: CASSLSVTVNEQFF

clone size: few
V gene: TRBV7-6
D gene: -
J gene: TRBJ2-5
CDR3 DNA: TGTGCCAGCAGCTTAGTGGTGGCCAGTCAAGAGACCCAGTACTTC
CDR3 protein: CASSLVVASQETQYF

clone size: -
V gene: TRBV29-1
D gene: -
J gene: TRBJ1-2
CDR3 DNA: TGCAGCGTTGTGATGGGACCTGGGGGCTACACCTTC
CDR3 protein: CSVVMGPGGYTF